These T cell receptor beta chains were read from a single sample in a study of T cells after yellow fever vaccination. TCRdb used MiXCR to reprocess the 5' RACE reads, holding one entry per CDR3 protein. The data hold nearly 550,000 distinct CDR3 sequences, with 15% to 20% observed a single time. The sample consisted of PBMCs, taken 15 days after the yellow fever booster vaccination. The receptors come from a man under 40 who received the YFV17D yellow fever vaccine. CDR3s include the opening cysteine and the closing phenylalanine or tryptophan. The D gene is left open where the match is weak. The size entry is marked missing in some rows and otherwise reads once, few, many or a size class.

TGCAGTGCTACAGCGTCTAGCTCTACGCAGTATTTT,CSATASSSTQYF,-,-,TRBJ2-3,TRBV20-1
TGTGCCAGCACCCGACTAGCGTTAGGCCAGAAGACCCAGTACTTC,CASTRLALGQKTQYF,-,TRBD2,TRBJ2-5,TRBV11-2
TGTGCCAGATCCCTGGACAGGGCTTCCGATACGCAGTATTTT,CARSLDRASDTQYF,-,TRBD1,TRBJ2-3,TRBV14
TGCGCCAGCGCTTCGGCGGGAAACACCGGGGAGCTGTTTTTT,CASASAGNTGELFF,few,-,TRBJ2-2,TRBV5-1
TGTGCCAGCAGCCGAATTTCCGGGACTAGCGGATCCTACGAGCAGTACTTC,CASSRISGTSGSYEQYF,-,TRBD2,TRBJ2-7,TRBV7-2
TGTGCCAGCAGCTTATTCACTCGGGAGACCCAGTACTTC,CASSLFTRETQYF,many,-,TRBJ2-5,TRBV7-2
TGTGCCAGCAGTTTGCGGGACAGATACGAGCAGTACTTC,CASSLRDRYEQYF,few,-,TRBJ2-7,TRBV12-3/TRBV12-4
TGTGCCAGCAGTCCGAGCGGGACGACCTACAATGAGCAGTTCTTC,CASSPSGTTYNEQFF,-,TRBD2,TRBJ2-1,TRBV6-2/TRBV6-3
TGTGCCAGCAGCTTAGGGACTAGCGGGCCATCGGGGGATACGCAGTATTTT,CASSLGTSGPSGDTQYF,few,TRBD2,TRBJ2-3,TRBV7-8
TGTGCCAGCAGCATCACTGGCAGTAATGAAAAACTGTTTTTT,CASSITGSNEKLFF,-,-,TRBJ1-4,TRBV6-1